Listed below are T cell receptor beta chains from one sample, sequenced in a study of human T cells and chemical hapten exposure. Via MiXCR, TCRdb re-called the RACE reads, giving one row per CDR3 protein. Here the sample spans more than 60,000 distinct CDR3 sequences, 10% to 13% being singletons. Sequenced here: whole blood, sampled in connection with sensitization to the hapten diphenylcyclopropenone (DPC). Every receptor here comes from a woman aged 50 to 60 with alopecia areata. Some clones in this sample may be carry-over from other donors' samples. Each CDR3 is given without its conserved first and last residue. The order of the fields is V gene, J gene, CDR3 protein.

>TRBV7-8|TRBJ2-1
ASSPRTSGNLLEQF
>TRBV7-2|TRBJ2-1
ASSLNDRVGYNEQF
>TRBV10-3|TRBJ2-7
AISESATGYEQY
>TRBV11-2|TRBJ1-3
ASSLGAAVSGNTIY
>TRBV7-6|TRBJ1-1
ASSLIYFGGSDTEAF
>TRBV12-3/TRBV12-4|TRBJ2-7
ASSLGLGEQY
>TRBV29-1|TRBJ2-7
SVRGSSYEQY
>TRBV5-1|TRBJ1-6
ASSPRRGNNSPLH
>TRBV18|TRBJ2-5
ASSSLFGGLQETQY
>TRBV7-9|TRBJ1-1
ASSPPGSRAF
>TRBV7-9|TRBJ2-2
ASSFPSSLNTGELF
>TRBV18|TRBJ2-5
ASSPGGSPGETQY
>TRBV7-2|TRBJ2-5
ASSLVYKETQY
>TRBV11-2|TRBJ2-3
ASSLTYTDTQY
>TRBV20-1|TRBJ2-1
SASRTSGITSYNEQF
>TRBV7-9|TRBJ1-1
ASSLREGVPF
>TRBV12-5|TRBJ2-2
ASAKSRTGVWDGELF
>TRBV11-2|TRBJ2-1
ASSLGVDFNNEQF
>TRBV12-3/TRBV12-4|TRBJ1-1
ASIGPGQNTEAF
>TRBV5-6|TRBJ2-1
ASRFTGADNEQF
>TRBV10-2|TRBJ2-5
ASSPQGVLRETQY
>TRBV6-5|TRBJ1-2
ASSYSQGTYGYT
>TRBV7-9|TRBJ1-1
ASSLGWGKKNTEAF
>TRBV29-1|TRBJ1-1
SVETTGAGTEAF
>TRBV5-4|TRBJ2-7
ASSAGIGGGSYEQY
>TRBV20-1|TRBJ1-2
SASGDSYGYT
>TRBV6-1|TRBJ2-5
ASSSLGLAGQETQY
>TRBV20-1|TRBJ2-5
SASLGQGISGTQY
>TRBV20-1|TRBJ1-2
SAPDEDRVHGYT
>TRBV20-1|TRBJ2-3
SASALWLSTDTQY
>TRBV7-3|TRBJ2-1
ASSLGRDVDNEQF
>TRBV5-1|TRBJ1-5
ASSLTRDQPQH
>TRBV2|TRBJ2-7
ASSEVGWTRGEQY
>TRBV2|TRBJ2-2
ASSPERIPNTGELF
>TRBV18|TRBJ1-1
ASVLRPNTEAF
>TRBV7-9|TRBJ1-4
ASSLGVHPGGLF